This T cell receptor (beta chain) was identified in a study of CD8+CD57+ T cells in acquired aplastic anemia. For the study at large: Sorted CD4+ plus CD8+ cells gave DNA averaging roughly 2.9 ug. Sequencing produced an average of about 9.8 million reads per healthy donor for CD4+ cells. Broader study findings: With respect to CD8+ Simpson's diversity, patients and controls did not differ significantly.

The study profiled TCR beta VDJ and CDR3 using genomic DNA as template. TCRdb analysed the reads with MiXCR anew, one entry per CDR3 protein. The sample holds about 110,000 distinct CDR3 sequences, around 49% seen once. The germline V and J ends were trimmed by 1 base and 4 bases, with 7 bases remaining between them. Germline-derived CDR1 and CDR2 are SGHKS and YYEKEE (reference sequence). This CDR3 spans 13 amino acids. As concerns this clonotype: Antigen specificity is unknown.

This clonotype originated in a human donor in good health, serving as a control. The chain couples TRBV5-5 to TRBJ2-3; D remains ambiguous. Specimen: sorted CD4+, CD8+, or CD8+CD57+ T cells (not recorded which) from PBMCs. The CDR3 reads CASSLLDPDTQYF. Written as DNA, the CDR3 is TGTGCCAGCAGCTTGTTAGACCCAGATACGCAGTATTTT.